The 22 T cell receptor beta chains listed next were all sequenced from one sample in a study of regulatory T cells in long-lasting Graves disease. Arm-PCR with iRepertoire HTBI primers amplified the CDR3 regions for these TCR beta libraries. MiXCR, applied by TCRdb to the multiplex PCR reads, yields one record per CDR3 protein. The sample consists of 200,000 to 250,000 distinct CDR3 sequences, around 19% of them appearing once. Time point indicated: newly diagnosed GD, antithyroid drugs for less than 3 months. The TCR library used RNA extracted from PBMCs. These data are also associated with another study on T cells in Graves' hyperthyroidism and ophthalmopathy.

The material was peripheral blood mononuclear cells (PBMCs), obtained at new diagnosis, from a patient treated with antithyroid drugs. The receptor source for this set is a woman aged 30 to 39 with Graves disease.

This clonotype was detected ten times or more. For the CDR3, the DNA is TGTGCCAGCACTCTCTCTGGAGTCTCCTATAATTCACCCCTCCACTTT. Its protein product is CASTLSGVSYNSPLHF. This chain joins TRBV6-1 and TRBJ1-6; D gene uncertain. The CDR3 is made up of 16 amino acids. Between the trimmed V and J ends, which lost 7 bases and 0 bases, there was a span of 13 bases. From germline, CDR1 is MNHNS and CDR2 SASEGT.

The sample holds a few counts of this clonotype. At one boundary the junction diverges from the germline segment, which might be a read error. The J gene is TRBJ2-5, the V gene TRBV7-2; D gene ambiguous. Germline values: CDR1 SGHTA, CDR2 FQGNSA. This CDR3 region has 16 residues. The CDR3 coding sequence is TGTGCCAACAGCTCGAGGCGTAGTTCAGTTGGAGAGACCCAGTACTTC. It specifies CANSSRRSSVGETQYF. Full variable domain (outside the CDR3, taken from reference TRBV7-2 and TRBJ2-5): GAGVSQSPSNKVTEKGKDVELRCDPISGHTALYWYRQSLGQGLEFLIYFQGNSAPDKSGLPSDRFSAERTGGSVSTLTIQRTQQEDSAVYLCANSSRRSSVGETQYFGPGTRLLVL.

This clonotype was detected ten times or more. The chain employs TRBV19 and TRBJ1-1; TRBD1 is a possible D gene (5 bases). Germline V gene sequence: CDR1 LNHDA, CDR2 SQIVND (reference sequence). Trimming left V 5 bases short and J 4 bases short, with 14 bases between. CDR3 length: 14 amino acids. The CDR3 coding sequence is TGTGCCAGTAGTCATGACCCCGGGGGCACTGAAGCTTTCTTT. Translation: CASSHDPGGTEAFF.

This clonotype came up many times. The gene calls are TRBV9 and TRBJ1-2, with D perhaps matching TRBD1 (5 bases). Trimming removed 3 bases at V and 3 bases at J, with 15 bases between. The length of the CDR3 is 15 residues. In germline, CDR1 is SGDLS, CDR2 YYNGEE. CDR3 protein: CASSDTQGRDYGYTF. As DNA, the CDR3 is TGTGCCAGCAGCGATACCCAGGGAAGGGACTATGGCTACACCTTC.

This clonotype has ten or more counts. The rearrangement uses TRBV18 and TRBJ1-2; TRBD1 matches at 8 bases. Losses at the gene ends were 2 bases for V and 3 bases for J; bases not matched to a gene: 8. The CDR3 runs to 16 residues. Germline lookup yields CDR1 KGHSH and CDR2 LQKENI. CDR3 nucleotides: TGTGCCAGCTCACCAACTTACCAGGGGGCGGACTATGGCTACACCTTC. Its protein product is CASSPTYQGADYGYTF.

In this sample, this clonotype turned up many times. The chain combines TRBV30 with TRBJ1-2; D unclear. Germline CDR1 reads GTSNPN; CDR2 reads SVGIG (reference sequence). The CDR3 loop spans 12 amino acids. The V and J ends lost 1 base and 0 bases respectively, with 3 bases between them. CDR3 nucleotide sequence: TGTGCCTGGAGTGAATCTAACTATGGCTACACCTTC. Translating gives CAWSESNYGYTF.

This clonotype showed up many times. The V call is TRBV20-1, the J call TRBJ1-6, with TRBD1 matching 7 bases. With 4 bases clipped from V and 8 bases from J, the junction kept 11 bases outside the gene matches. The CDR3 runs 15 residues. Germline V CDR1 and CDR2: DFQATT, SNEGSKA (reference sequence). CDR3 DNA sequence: TGCAGTGCTACAACCGGACAGGAGTTTGATTCACCCCTCCACTTT. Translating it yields CSATTGQEFDSPLHF.

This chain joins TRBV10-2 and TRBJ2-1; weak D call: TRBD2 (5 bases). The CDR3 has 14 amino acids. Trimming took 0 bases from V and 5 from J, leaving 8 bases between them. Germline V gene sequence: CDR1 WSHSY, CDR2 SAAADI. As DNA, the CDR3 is TGCGCCAGCAGTGAGTCGATCGGGGACAATGAGCAGTTCTTC. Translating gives CASSESIGDNEQFF.

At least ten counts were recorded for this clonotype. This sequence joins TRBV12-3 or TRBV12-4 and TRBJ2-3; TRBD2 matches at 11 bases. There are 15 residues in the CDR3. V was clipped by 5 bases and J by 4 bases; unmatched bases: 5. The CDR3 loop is CASSNSGGAADTQYF. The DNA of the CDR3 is TGTGCCAGCAGTAATAGCGGGGGGGCGGCAGATACGCAGTATTTT.

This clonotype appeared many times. The CDR3 sequence is CASSLGATPSYNEQFF. The CDR3, as DNA: TGCGCCAGCAGCTTGGGAGCTACCCCCTCCTACAATGAGCAGTTCTTC. The chain has TRBV5-1 and TRBJ2-1; no definite D call. Per germline, CDR1 SGHRS and CDR2 YFSETQ. The CDR3 has 16 amino acids. With 0 bases removed from V and 0 bases from J, the gap between germline ends came to 10 bases.

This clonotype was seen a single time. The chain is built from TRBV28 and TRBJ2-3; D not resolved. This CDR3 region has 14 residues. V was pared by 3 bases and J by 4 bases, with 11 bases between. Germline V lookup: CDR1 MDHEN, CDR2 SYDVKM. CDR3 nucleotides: TGTGCCAGCAGTTTCCGCAACTTTGCAGATACGCAGTATTTT. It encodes CASSFRNFADTQYF.

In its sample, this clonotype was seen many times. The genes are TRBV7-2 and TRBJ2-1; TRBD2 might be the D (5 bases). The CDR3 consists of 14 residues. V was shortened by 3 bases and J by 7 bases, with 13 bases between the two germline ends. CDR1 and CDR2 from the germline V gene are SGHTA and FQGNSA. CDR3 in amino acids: CASSLLRGRNEQFF. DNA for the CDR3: TGTGCCAGCAGCTTGCTAAGAGGGCGGAATGAGCAGTTCTTC.

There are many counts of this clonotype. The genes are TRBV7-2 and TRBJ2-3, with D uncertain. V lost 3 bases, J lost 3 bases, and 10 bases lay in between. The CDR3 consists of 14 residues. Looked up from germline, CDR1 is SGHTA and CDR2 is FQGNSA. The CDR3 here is CASSLFSETDTQYF. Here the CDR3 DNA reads TGTGCCAGCAGCTTGTTCAGCGAAACAGATACGCAGTATTTT.

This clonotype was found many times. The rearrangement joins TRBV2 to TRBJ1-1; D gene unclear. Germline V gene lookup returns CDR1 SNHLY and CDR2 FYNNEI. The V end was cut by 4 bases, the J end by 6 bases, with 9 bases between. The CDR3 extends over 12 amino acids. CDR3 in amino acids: CASSVWQSEAFF. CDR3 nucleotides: TGTGCCAGCAGTGTCTGGCAGTCTGAAGCTTTCTTT.

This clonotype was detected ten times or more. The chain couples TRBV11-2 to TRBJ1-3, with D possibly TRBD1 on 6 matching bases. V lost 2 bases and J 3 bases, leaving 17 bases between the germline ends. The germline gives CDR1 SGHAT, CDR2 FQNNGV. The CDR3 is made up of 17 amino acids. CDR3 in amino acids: CASSLTGSLVFGNTIYF. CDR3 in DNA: TGTGCCAGCAGCTTAACAGGGAGTTTAGTCTTTGGAAACACCATATATTTT. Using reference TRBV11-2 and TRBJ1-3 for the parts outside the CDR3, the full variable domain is EAGVAQSPRYKIIEKRQSVAFWCNPISGHATLYWYQQILGQGPKLLIQFQNNGVVDDSQLPKDRFSAERLKGVDSTLKIQPAKLEDSAVYLCASSLTGSLVFGNTIYFGEGSWLTVV.

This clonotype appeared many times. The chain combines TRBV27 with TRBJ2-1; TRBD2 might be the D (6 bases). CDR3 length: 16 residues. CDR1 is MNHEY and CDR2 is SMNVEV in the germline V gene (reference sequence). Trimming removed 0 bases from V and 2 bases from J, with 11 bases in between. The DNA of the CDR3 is TGTGCCAGCAGTTTATCGCCGGGACTGGCCTACAATGAGCAGTTCTTC. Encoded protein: CASSLSPGLAYNEQFF.

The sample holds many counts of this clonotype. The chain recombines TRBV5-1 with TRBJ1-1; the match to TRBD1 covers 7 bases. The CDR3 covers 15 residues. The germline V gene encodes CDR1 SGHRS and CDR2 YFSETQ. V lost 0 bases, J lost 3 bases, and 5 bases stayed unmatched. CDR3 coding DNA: TGCGCCAGCAGCTTGGCTGGACAGGATTACACTGAAGCTTTCTTT. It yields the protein CASSLAGQDYTEAFF.

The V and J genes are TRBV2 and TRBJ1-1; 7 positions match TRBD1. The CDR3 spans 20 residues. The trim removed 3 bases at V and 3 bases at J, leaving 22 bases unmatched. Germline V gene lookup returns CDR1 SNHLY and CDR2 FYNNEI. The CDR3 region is CASSDWKPDRAMTADTEAFF. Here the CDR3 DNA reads TGTGCCAGCAGTGATTGGAAACCAGACAGGGCGATGACTGCGGACACTGAAGCTTTCTTT.

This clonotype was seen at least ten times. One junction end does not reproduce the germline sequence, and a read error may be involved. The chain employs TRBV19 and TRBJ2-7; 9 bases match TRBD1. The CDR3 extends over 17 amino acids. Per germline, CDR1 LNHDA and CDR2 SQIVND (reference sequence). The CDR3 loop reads CASSPPPGQGFSHEQYF. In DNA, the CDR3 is TGTGCCAGTAGTCCACCGCCGGGACAGGGTTTCTCCCACGAGCAGTACTTC. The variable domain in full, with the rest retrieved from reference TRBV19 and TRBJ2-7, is DGGITQSPKYLFRKEGQNVTLSCEQNLNHDAMYWYRQDPGQGLRLIYYSQIVNDFQKGDIAEGYSVSREKKESFPLTVTSAQKNPTAFYLCASSPPPGQGFSHEQYFGPGTRLTVT.

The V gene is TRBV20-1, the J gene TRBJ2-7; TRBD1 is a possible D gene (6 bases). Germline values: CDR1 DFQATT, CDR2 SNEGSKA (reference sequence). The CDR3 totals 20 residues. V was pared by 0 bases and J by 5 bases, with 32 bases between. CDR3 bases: TGCAGTGCTAGAGATCGGGATTACGGGGCAGAACCAGGGGAATCCGACGAGCAGTACTTC. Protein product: CSARDRDYGAEPGESDEQYF.

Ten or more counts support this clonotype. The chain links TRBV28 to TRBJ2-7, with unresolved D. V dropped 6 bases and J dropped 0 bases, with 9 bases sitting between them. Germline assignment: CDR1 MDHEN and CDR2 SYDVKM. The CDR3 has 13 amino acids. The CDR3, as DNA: TGTGCCAGCAGAAACCCAAGCTCCTACGAGCAGTACTTC. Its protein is CASRNPSSYEQYF.

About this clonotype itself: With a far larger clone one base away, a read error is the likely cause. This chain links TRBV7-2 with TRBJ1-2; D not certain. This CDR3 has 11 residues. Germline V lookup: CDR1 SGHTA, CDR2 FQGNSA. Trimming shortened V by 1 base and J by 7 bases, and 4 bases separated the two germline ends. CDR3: CASSLEGGYTF. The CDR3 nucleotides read TGTGCCAGCAGCTTAGAGGGTGGCTACACCTTC.